This TCR beta chain was recorded in a study of beta chain features in type 1 diabetes. As every portion of the isolated RNA was reverse transcribed, the sequencing read expressed TCRB transcripts. The assay was immunoSEQ multiplex PCR, and TCRdb's table has in-frame clones only and misses some. The sample holds 400,000 to 500,000 clones, 11% to 15% seen once. The CDR3 contains 17 residues. After removal of 3 bases from V and 9 bases from J, the junction contained 13 bases not matched to a gene. From germline, CDR1 is SGHDN and CDR2 FVKESK. Only a few counts were recorded for this clone. This receptor was obtained from a man aged 30 to 45 in good health. Sequencing input: naive CD4+ T cells from blood. The V and J genes are TRBV14 and TRBJ2-1, with 11 nucleotides matching TRBD2. In nucleotides, the CDR3 is TGTGCCAGCAGCCAGGCCCCCACTAGCGGGAGTCTTAGTGAGCAGTTCTTC. This codes for CASSQAPTSGSLSEQFF.